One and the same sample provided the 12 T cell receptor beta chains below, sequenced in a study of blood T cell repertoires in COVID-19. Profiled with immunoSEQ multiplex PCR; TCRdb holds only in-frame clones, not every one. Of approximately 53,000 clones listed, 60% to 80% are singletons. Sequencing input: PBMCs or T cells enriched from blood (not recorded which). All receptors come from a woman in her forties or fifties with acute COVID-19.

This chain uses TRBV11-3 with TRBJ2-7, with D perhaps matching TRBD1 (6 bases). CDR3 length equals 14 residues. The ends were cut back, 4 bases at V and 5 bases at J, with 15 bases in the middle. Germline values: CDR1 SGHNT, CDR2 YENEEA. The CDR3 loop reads CASSSDSGGDEQYF. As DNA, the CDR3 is TGTGCCAGCAGCTCGGACAGTGGCGGTGACGAGCAGTACTTC.

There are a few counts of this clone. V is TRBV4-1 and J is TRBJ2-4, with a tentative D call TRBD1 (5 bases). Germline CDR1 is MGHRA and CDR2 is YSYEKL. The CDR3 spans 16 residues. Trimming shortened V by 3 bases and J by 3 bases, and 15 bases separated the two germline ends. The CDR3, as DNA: TGCGCCAGCAGCCATTCGGACACATTAGGCAAAAACATTCAGTACTTC. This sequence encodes CASSHSDTLGKNIQYF.

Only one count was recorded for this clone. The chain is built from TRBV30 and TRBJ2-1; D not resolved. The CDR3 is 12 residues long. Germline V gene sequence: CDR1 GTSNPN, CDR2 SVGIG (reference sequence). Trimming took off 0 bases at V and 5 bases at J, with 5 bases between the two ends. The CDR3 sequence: CAWSVHNNEQFF. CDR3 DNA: TGTGCCTGGAGTGTACATAACAATGAGCAGTTCTTC.

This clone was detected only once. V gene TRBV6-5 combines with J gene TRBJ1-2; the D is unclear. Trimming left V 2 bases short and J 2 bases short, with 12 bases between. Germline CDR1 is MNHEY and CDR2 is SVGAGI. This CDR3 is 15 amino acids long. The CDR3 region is CASSYLLAGNYGYTF. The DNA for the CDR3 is TGTGCCAGCAGTTACCTCCTGGCAGGAAACTATGGCTACACCTTC.

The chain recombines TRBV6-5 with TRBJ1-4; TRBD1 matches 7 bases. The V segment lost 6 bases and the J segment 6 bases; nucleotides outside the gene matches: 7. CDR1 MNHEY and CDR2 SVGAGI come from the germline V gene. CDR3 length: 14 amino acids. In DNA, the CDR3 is TGTGCCAGCAGGGATCTTGACAGGGATGAAAAACTGTTTTTT. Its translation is CASRDLDRDEKLFF.

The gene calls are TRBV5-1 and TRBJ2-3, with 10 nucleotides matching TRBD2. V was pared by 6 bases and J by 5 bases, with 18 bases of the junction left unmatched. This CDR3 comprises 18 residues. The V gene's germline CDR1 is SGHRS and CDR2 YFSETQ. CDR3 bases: TGCGCCAGCACCGACCCGAGTAAGCGGGGGGGCCGGGGAGATACGCAGTATTTT. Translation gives CASTDPSKRGGRGDTQYF.

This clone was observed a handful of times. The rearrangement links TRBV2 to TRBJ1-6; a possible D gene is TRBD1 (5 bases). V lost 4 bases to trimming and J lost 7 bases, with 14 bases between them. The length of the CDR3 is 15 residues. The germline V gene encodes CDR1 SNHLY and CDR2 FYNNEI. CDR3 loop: CASSGLQGRNSPLHF. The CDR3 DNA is TGTGCCAGCAGTGGACTTCAGGGCAGGAATTCACCCCTCCACTTT.

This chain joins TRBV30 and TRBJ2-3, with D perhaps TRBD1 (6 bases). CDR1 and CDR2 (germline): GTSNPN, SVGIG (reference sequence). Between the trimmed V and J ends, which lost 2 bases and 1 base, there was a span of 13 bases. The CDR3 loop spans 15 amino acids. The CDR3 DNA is TGTGCCTGGAGTCACAGGGTGAGTGGCACAGATACGCAGTATTTT. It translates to CAWSHRVSGTDTQYF.

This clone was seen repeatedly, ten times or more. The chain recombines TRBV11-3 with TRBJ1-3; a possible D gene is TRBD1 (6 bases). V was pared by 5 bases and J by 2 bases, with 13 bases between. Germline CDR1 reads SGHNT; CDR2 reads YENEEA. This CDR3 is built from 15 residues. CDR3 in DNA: TGTGCCAGCAGCCTACAGGGAGACGCTGGAAACACCATATATTTT. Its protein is CASSLQGDAGNTIYF.

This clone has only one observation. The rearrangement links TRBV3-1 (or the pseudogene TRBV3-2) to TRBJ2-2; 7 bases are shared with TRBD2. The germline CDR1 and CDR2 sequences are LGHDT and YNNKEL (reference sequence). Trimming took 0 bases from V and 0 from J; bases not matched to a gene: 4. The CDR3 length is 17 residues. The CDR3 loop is CASSQEAGPSNTGELFF. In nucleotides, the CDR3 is TGTGCCAGCAGCCAAGAAGCGGGGCCTTCGAACACCGGGGAGCTGTTTTTT.

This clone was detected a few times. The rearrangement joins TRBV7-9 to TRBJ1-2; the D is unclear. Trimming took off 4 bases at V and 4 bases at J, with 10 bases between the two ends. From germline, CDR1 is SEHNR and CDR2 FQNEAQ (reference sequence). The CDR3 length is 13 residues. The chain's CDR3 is CASSSDGIYGYTF. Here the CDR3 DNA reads TGTGCCAGCAGCTCGGACGGGATCTATGGCTACACCTTC.

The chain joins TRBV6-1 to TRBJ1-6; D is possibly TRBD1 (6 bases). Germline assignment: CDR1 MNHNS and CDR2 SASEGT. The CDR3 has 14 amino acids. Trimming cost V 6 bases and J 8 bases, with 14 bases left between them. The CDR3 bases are TGTGCCAGCAGCACAACAGGGAATCATTCACCCCTCCACTTT. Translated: CASSTTGNHSPLHF.